The rows below give T cell receptor beta chains drawn from one sample of a study of identical twins. TCRdb re-derived calls from the 5' RACE reads in MiXCR, one entry per CDR3 protein. The sample gives under 1 million distinct CDR3 sequences, 9% to 15% of which show up once; under 2% is in the top ten. The same data also went into a second study, on yellow fever vaccine responses in identical twins.

Sequencing was done on a sample of PBMCs. These receptors were collected from a woman aged 18 to 35 in good health. The CDR3 runs from the conserved cysteine through the conserved F or W. The order of the fields is clone size, V gene, J gene, D gene, CDR3 protein, CDR3 DNA. D genes are given only for firm matches. The size field is filled for only some rows; it gives once, few, many or a size class.

size: few; V: TRBV20-1; J: TRBJ2-1; D: TRBD2; CDR3: CSARRSSGGSYNEQFF; DNA: TGCAGTGCTAGAAGGTCTAGCGGGGGGAGCTACAATGAGCAGTTCTTC
size: .; V: TRBV20-1; J: TRBJ1-1; D: TRBD1; CDR3: CSARAGQGAAEAFF; DNA: TGCAGTGCCAGAGCGGGACAGGGGGCCGCTGAAGCTTTCTTT
size: few; V: TRBV12-3/TRBV12-4; J: TRBJ1-2; D: .; CDR3: CASSTNYYGYTF; DNA: TGTGCCAGCAGTACAAATTACTATGGCTACACCTTC
size: many; V: TRBV6-6; J: TRBJ1-2; D: TRBD1; CDR3: CASSTGTGTNTF; DNA: TGTGCCAGCAGTACCGGGACAGGGACCAACACCTTC
size: .; V: TRBV4-1; J: TRBJ2-3; D: TRBD2; CDR3: CASSRTTGTSGSDNTQYF; DNA: TGCGCCAGCAGCCGAACCACCGGGACTAGCGGGAGTGATAATACGCAGTATTTT
size: .; V: TRBV11-3; J: TRBJ2-1; D: TRBD1; CDR3: CASSLEQGAFNEQFF; DNA: TGTGCCAGCAGCTTAGAACAGGGGGCGTTCAATGAGCAGTTCTTC
size: .; V: TRBV3-1; J: TRBJ2-1; D: TRBD2; CDR3: CASSPSGVLYNEQFF; DNA: TGTGCCAGCAGCCCTAGCGGGGTGCTATACAATGAGCAGTTCTTC
size: .; V: TRBV20-1; J: TRBJ2-3; D: .; CDR3: CSARDGAGPTDTQYF; DNA: TGCAGTGCTAGAGATGGGGCGGGACCTACAGATACGCAGTATTTT
size: many; V: TRBV12-3/TRBV12-4; J: TRBJ1-1; D: .; CDR3: CASSRRQNTEAFF; DNA: TGTGCCAGCAGCCGCCGACAGAACACTGAAGCTTTCTTT
size: few; V: TRBV18; J: TRBJ1-5; D: TRBD1; CDR3: CASTGQIDQPQHF; DNA: TGTGCCAGCACGGGACAGATAGATCAGCCCCAGCATTTT
size: .; V: TRBV2; J: TRBJ1-6; D: .; CDR3: CASSEWADNSPLHF; DNA: TGTGCCAGCAGTGAATGGGCAGATAATTCACCCCTCCACTTT
size: .; V: TRBV5-6; J: TRBJ2-1; D: .; CDR3: CASSLIPAMGFDEQFF; DNA: TGTGCCAGCAGCTTGATCCCGGCTATGGGCTTCGATGAGCAGTTCTTC
size: .; V: TRBV3-1; J: TRBJ1-1; D: .; CDR3: CASSPPGHITEAFF; DNA: TGTGCCAGCAGCCCCCCTGGGCATATCACTGAAGCTTTCTTT
size: few; V: TRBV12-3/TRBV12-4; J: TRBJ2-4; D: .; CDR3: CASSSRDIAKNIQYF; DNA: TGTGCCAGCAGTTCAAGGGACATAGCCAAAAACATTCAGTACTTC
size: few; V: TRBV6-1; J: TRBJ2-2; D: .; CDR3: CASSKWDSNTGELFF; DNA: TGTGCCAGCAGTAAGTGGGACTCCAACACCGGGGAGCTGTTTTTT
size: .; V: TRBV12-3/TRBV12-4; J: TRBJ2-5; D: .; CDR3: CASSPYGGSGGVGAQYF; DNA: TGTGCCAGCAGCCCATACGGCGGTAGCGGAGGGGTTGGGGCCCAGTACTTC
size: .; V: TRBV25-1; J: TRBJ2-7; D: .; CDR3: CASSEKAPGERKAHEQYF; DNA: TGTGCCAGCAGTGAAAAGGCGCCGGGGGAACGGAAAGCCCACGAGCAGTACTTC
size: many; V: TRBV20-1; J: TRBJ2-1; D: TRBD2; CDR3: CSPAEGRGLEQFF; DNA: TGCAGTCCCGCGGAGGGGAGGGGTTTGGAGCAGTTCTTC
size: few; V: TRBV12-3/TRBV12-4; J: TRBJ2-4; D: .; CDR3: CASSLGALAKNIQYF; DNA: TGTGCCAGCAGTTTGGGAGCGCTAGCCAAAAACATTCAGTACTTC
size: many; V: TRBV12-3/TRBV12-4; J: TRBJ1-1; D: .; CDR3: CASSQGAGARAFF; DNA: TGTGCCAGCAGCCAAGGGGCAGGGGCGAGAGCTTTCTTT
size: .; V: TRBV20-1; J: TRBJ2-2; D: .; CDR3: CSARAGGQSTGELFF; DNA: TGCAGTGCCCGGGCCGGGGGGCAGAGCACCGGGGAGCTGTTTTTT
size: few; V: TRBV18; J: TRBJ2-1; D: .; CDR3: CASSPRRDEQFF; DNA: TGTGCCAGCTCACCCCGGCGAGATGAGCAGTTCTTC
size: many; V: TRBV20-1; J: TRBJ2-5; D: .; CDR3: CSARMGGETQYF; DNA: TGCAGTGCTAGGATGGGCGGGGAGACCCAGTACTTC
size: few; V: TRBV5-6; J: TRBJ2-1; D: TRBD2; CDR3: CASRPRLAGGEQFF; DNA: TGTGCCAGCAGACCCAGACTAGCGGGGGGTGAGCAGTTCTTC
size: few; V: TRBV6-5; J: TRBJ1-1; D: TRBD1; CDR3: CASSLRTGTVLSTEAFF; DNA: TGTGCCAGCAGTTTAAGGACAGGGACCGTCCTGAGCACTGAAGCTTTCTTT
size: many; V: TRBV28; J: TRBJ2-3; D: .; CDR3: CASSPPRSNTQYF; DNA: TGTGCCAGCAGTCCCCCACGCTCGAATACGCAGTATTTT
size: few; V: TRBV4-1; J: TRBJ2-7; D: .; CDR3: CASSPTSDEQYF; DNA: TGCGCCAGCAGCCCCACTTCCGACGAGCAGTACTTC
size: .; V: TRBV3-1; J: TRBJ2-1; D: .; CDR3: CASSQVTAGEWFSEQFF; DNA: TGTGCCAGCAGCCAAGTTACCGCCGGGGAATGGTTTAGTGAGCAGTTCTTC
size: .; V: TRBV15; J: TRBJ2-4; D: .; CDR3: CATSSPPADIQYF; DNA: TGTGCCACCAGCAGCCCCCCCGCGGACATTCAGTACTTC
size: many; V: TRBV28; J: TRBJ1-5; D: TRBD1; CDR3: CASRDRVNQPQHF; DNA: TGTGCCTCCCGGGACAGGGTCAATCAGCCCCAGCATTTT
size: .; V: TRBV7-6; J: TRBJ2-1; D: .; CDR3: CASSFSTGSSSDEQFF; DNA: TGTGCCAGCAGCTTTTCAACGGGGAGCTCAAGCGATGAGCAGTTCTTC
size: .; V: TRBV7-2; J: TRBJ2-7; D: TRBD2; CDR3: CASSHSGLARNEQYF; DNA: TGTGCCAGCAGCCATAGTGGACTAGCGAGAAACGAGCAGTACTTC
size: many; V: TRBV11-2; J: TRBJ1-1; D: .; CDR3: CASSLVRPNTEAFF; DNA: TGTGCCAGCAGCTTAGTCAGACCGAACACTGAAGCTTTCTTT
size: .; V: TRBV20-1; J: TRBJ2-5; D: .; CDR3: CSAIQFLGETQYF; DNA: TGCAGTGCTATACAGTTTTTGGGAGAGACCCAGTACTTC
size: .; V: TRBV24-1; J: TRBJ2-3; D: .; CDR3: CATSDKGGTDTQYF; DNA: TGTGCCACCAGTGATAAAGGGGGCACAGATACGCAGTATTTT
size: .; V: TRBV4-1; J: TRBJ1-2; D: .; CDR3: CASSPQDRNYGYTF; DNA: TGCGCCAGCAGCCCCCAGGACAGAAACTATGGCTACACCTTC
size: .; V: TRBV28; J: TRBJ1-1; D: .; CDR3: CASSKLTGHLNTEAFF; DNA: TGTGCCAGCAGTAAGCTGACCGGACACCTGAACACTGAAGCTTTCTTT
size: .; V: TRBV4-1; J: TRBJ2-2; D: .; CDR3: CASSQQGTANTGELFF; DNA: TGCGCCAGCAGCCAACAGGGTACCGCGAACACCGGGGAGCTGTTTTTT
size: .; V: TRBV3-1; J: TRBJ2-3; D: TRBD2; CDR3: CASSSGGKSDTQYF; DNA: TGTGCCAGTTCTAGCGGGGGGAAATCAGATACGCAGTATTTT
size: .; V: TRBV20-1; J: TRBJ2-5; D: TRBD2; CDR3: CSARGLAGGQETQYF; DNA: TGCAGTGCTAGGGGACTAGCGGGGGGACAAGAGACCCAGTACTTC
size: few; V: TRBV12-3/TRBV12-4; J: TRBJ2-1; D: .; CDR3: CASSPDPGLAYNEQFF; DNA: TGTGCCAGCAGTCCGGATCCGGGACTGGCTTACAATGAGCAGTTCTTC
size: few; V: TRBV6-5; J: TRBJ2-7; D: .; CDR3: CASSNTGSSYEQYF; DNA: TGTGCCAGCAGTAACACCGGGTCCTCCTACGAGCAGTACTTC
size: .; V: TRBV20-1; J: TRBJ2-2; D: TRBD1; CDR3: CSARGTGVTGELFF; DNA: TGCAGTGCTAGAGGGACAGGGGTCACCGGGGAGCTGTTTTTT
size: many; V: TRBV24-1; J: TRBJ2-1; D: TRBD1; CDR3: CATSEAQGAFTYNEQFF; DNA: TGTGCCACCAGTGAAGCACAGGGGGCTTTCACCTACAATGAGCAGTTCTTC
size: many; V: TRBV28; J: TRBJ2-5; D: .; CDR3: CASRQGGETQYF; DNA: TGTGCCAGCAGACAGGGTGGGGAGACCCAGTACTTC
size: few; V: TRBV3-1; J: TRBJ2-2; D: .; CDR3: CASSQAGQYTGELFF; DNA: TGTGCCAGCAGCCAAGCTGGACAGTACACCGGGGAGCTGTTTTTT